The 14 T cell receptor beta chains given below trace back to one sample, sequenced in a study of TET2 disruption in CD19-targeted CAR T cells. Treatment noted: autologous CTL019 cells: CD19 CAR with 4-1BB and CD3 zeta domains. Clones were read by immunoSEQ multiplex PCR, and TCRdb kept only the in-frame ones, dropping some. In total, the table holds 25,000 to 30,000 clones. Their cognate antigens are unknown. The sample was CD8- CAR+ T cells sorted from cultured blood T cells, taken for CD19 CAR T cell therapy. Indicated subset: CD8-negative CAR-positive T cells from the infusion product. These receptors were collected from a man aged 70-80 years with chronic lymphocytic leukemia.

Turning to this clone: Coverage ceases 3 residues before the CDR3 finishes, and the germline J gene fills in the end. The J gene is TRBJ2-4, the V gene TRBV18; 7 nucleotides align to TRBD1. Per the germline V gene, CDR1 is KGHSH and CDR2 is LQKENI. The CDR3 contains 15 residues. The chain's CDR3 is CASSIDRAFQETQYF. The CDR3 bases that were read are TGTGCCAGCTCAATAGACAGGGCGTTCCAAGAGACT.

Concerning this clone: The read is 3 residues too short to cover the CDR3 end, so that end is filled in from the germline J gene. This rearrangement joins TRBV27 to TRBJ2-7; D uncertain. Trimming took off 4 bases at V and 6 bases at J, with 19 bases between the two ends. This CDR3 contains 15 residues. From germline, CDR1 is MNHEY and CDR2 SMNVEV (reference sequence). The CDR3 is CASSSLSFSGFEQYF. The covered CDR3 bases are TGTGCCAGCAGTTCCTTGAGTTTTAGTGGTTTCGAG.

A word on this clone: The read terminates 3 residues before the CDR3 end, so the remaining end is supplied by the germline J gene. This chain connects TRBV19 to TRBJ2-2, with TRBD2 matching 9 bases. The ends lost 5 bases at V and 5 bases at J; junction bases unmatched: 9. The CDR3 extends over 16 amino acids. Germline CDR1 LNHDA, CDR2 SQIVND (reference sequence). The CDR3 here is CASSFSRGGLTGELFF. The DNA read from the CDR3 is TGTGCCAGTAGTTTCTCGCGGGGGGGCCTGACCGGGGAG.

Concerning this clone itself: The missing CDR3 end, 3 residues past where the read stops, is filled in from the germline J gene. The chain uses TRBV20-1 and TRBJ1-5; no reliable D call. Per the germline V gene, CDR1 is DFQATT and CDR2 is SNEGSKA (reference sequence). The CDR3 consists of 14 residues. V was cut by 2 bases and J by 4 bases, with 12 bases left in between. The CDR3 bases that were read are TGCAGTGCTAGATCGGCCAGGCCTAATCAGCCC. Amino acid sequence: CSARSARPNQP. The entire CDR3 protein is CSARSARPNQPQHF.

A remark on this clone: The read stops 3 residues short of the end of the CDR3; the missing end is completed from the germline J gene. This sequence joins TRBV5-4 and TRBJ2-2; D not resolved. V was trimmed by 4 bases and J by 2 bases, leaving 9 bases between them. The CDR3 totals 14 residues. CDR1 is SGHNT and CDR2 is YYREEE in the germline V gene (reference sequence). The CDR3 bases that were read are TGTGCCAGCAGCAGGGCCGACAACACCGGGGAG. Protein: CASSRADNTGE. In full, the CDR3 is CASSRADNTGELFF.

On this clone: An end of the junction differs from the germline gene, which may be a read error. The CDR3 end lies 3 residues beyond the end of the read and is filled in from the germline J gene. The rearrangement links TRBV4-2 to TRBJ2-5; 8 nucleotides align to TRBD1. This CDR3 has 15 residues. Germline CDR1 reads LGHNA; CDR2 reads YNFKEQ. The DNA read from the CDR3 is TGCGCCAGCAGCCAAGGCGACAGGGGAGGCGAGACC. Translation: CASSQGDRGGET. The whole CDR3 protein is CASSQGDRGGETQYF.

About this clone: The junction departs from germline at one end; a sequencing error may be responsible. The CDR3 end lies 3 residues beyond the end of the read and is filled in from the germline J gene. J is TRBJ1-6 and V is TRBV6-4, with TRBD1 as a possible D gene (6 bases). Germline V gene data show CDR1 as MRHNA and CDR2 as SNTAGT. CDR3 length: 14 amino acids. This chain's CDR3 is CASSFQGTNPPLHF. Partial CDR3 DNA: TGTGCCAGCAGTTTTCAGGGGACTAATCCACCC.

Comments on this clone: The read finishes 3 residues shy of the CDR3 end, and the germline J gene is used to complete it. This chain uses TRBV20-1 with TRBJ2-3; D is unclear. Germline values: CDR1 DFQATT, CDR2 SNEGSKA (reference sequence). CDR3 length: 14 residues. V dropped 0 bases and J dropped 2 bases, with 9 bases sitting between them. The CDR3 bases that were read are TGCAGTGCTAGAGAAAAGCTCCCCACAGATACG. Its protein product is CSAREKLPTDT. Given in full, the CDR3 is CSAREKLPTDTQYF.

In the case of this clone: The DNA ends 3 residues before the CDR3 does, and the rest of the CDR3 is filled in from the germline J gene. This sequence joins TRBV19 and TRBJ2-4, with 8 bases matching TRBD1. Per germline, CDR1 LNHDA and CDR2 SQIVND (reference sequence). The CDR3 has 12 residues. The CDR3 protein is CATSDRVQPQYF. CDR3 DNA (partial): TGTGCCACATCGGACAGGGTACAGCCT.

On this clone: The sequence runs out 3 residues before the end of the CDR3; the remainder is reconstructed from the germline J gene. V gene TRBV12-3 or TRBV12-4 combines with J gene TRBJ1-6; no reliable D call. This CDR3 has 15 residues. Trimming removed 2 bases from V and 7 bases from J, with 12 bases in between. Incomplete CDR3 DNA: TGTGCCAGCAGTTTAAACGACATAACCAATTCACCC. This sequence encodes CASSLNDITNSP. The whole CDR3 region reads CASSLNDITNSPLHF.

As concerns this clone: The read finishes 3 residues shy of the CDR3 end, and the germline J gene is used to complete it. V and J are TRBV20-1 and TRBJ2-4; 8 bases are a match to TRBD1. The CDR3 consists of 16 residues. Germline lookup yields CDR1 DFQATT and CDR2 SNEGSKA (reference sequence). The CDR3: CSAKKGQGAFNQPQYF. The DNA read from the CDR3 is TGCAGTGCAAAGAAGGGGCAGGGGGCTTTCAATCAGCCT.

Points on this clone: The read stops 3 residues short of the end of the CDR3; the missing end is completed from the germline J gene. The genes are TRBV2 and TRBJ2-5; D is perhaps TRBD1 (6 bases). The CDR3 is 14 amino acids. V was clipped by 5 bases and J by 5 bases, with 15 bases between them. CDR1 and CDR2 from the germline V gene are SNHLY and FYNNEI. Incomplete CDR3 DNA: TGTGCCAGCAGTTTACAGGGCCCTGGGGAGACC. Amino acid sequence: CASSLQGPGET. The full CDR3 protein reads CASSLQGPGETQYF.

Measured by frequency, this clone is medium-sized (0.01 to 0.1%). The CDR3 end is not reached by the read, which stops 3 residues before it; the germline J gene fills it in. The J gene is TRBJ2-7, the V gene TRBV10-3; possible D gene TRBD1, 5 bases. V gave up 10 bases and J gave up 3 bases, with 19 bases separating them. The length of the CDR3 is 14 residues. The germline gives CDR1 ENHRY, CDR2 SYGVKD. Incomplete CDR3 DNA: TGTGCCACCAAGCCGACAGATTTAAACTACGAG. Translation gives CATKPTDLNYE. The entire CDR3 sequence reads CATKPTDLNYEQYF.

Turning to this clone: The read halts 3 residues ahead of the CDR3 end, with the missing end drawn from the germline J gene. The rearrangement uses TRBV28 and TRBJ2-7; D gene ambiguous. Germline loops: CDR1 MDHEN, CDR2 SYDVKM. The V and J ends lost 3 bases and 4 bases respectively, with 10 bases between them. The CDR3 runs to 13 residues. Incomplete CDR3 DNA: TGTGCCAGCAGTTTCCGGGTCCCATACGAG. The encoded protein is CASSFRVPYE. Given in full, the CDR3 is CASSFRVPYEQYF. The whole variable domain, filled in from reference TRBV28 and TRBJ2-7, reads DVKVTQSSRYLVKRTGEKVFLECVQDMDHENMFWYRQDPGLGLRLIYFSYDVKMKEKGDIPEGYSVSREKKERFSLILESASTNQTSMYLCASSFRVPYEQYFGPGTRLTVT.